One TCR beta chain is described in this entry. Its specificity is not known. The sample originates from a study of CD8 T cells in Susac syndrome. Random-hexamer reverse transcription was applied to about 0.5 to 1 ug RNA. Using its own MiXCR run on the immunoSEQ multiplex PCR reads, TCRdb lists one record per CDR3 protein. The profile shows approximately 280,000 distinct CDR3 sequences, roughly 85% of them singletons. CDR1 and CDR2 (germline): SGHVS, FNYEAQ. The CDR3 covers 16 residues. The V and J ends lost 3 bases and 0 bases, in that order; junction bases with no gene match: 6. CD8+ and CD4+ T cells from blood underwent TCR beta sequencing, which was carried out in a high-throughput format. Included as multiple sclerosis controls were treatment-naive patients who had stable or active relapsing-remitting disease. Isolation of CD8+ and CD4+ T cells was performed negatively, whereas enrichment of TEMRA cells was done by FACS.

Study-wide points: As acknowledged by the study, its TCR sequencing and HLA analysis included a relatively small number of individuals.

V gene TRBV7-6 combines with J gene TRBJ2-7, with 9 bases aligning to TRBD2. The TCR originated in a human donor with multiple sclerosis. Sequencing was carried out using CD8+ T cells from PBMCs. The CDR3 sequence is CASSFRTSESSYEQYF. DNA of the CDR3: TGTGCCAGCAGCTTCCGGACTAGCGAGAGCTCCTACGAGCAGTACTTC.